The 22 T cell receptor beta chains given below trace back to one sample, sequenced in a study of fetal regulatory T cell absence and autoimmunity. Data came from immunoSEQ multiplex PCR; TCRdb stores just in-frame clones and leaves some out. The data contain about 43,000 clones, roughly 80% of them singletons. Sequenced sample: cord blood. The receptor set was obtained from a newborn boy with IPEX syndrome.

The chain has TRBV10-3 and TRBJ2-2, with TRBD2 identical over 15 bases. Germline V gene lookup returns CDR1 ENHRY and CDR2 SYGVKD. V was clipped by 5 bases and J by 2 bases; unmatched bases: 3. The CDR3 has 17 amino acids. The CDR3 is CAISRTSGRDNTGELFF. The CDR3 DNA reads TGTGCCATCAGTAGGACTAGCGGGAGGGATAACACCGGGGAGCTGTTTTTT.

This rearrangement joins TRBV6-5 to TRBJ2-7; 8 positions match TRBD2. This CDR3 has 14 amino acids. V shed 1 base, J shed 5 bases, and the junction held 4 bases outside the gene matches. Germline CDR1 and CDR2: MNHEY and SVGAGI. The CDR3 coding sequence is TGTGCCAGCAGTTACTTCAGCGGGAGCGACGAGCAGTACTTC. Protein product: CASSYFSGSDEQYF.

The CDR3 DNA is TGCGCCAGCAGCCAAGAGGGGCGAGAGACCCAGTACTTC. Residues: CASSQEGRETQYF. The chain uses TRBV4-1 and TRBJ2-5; a weak D match, TRBD1 (5 bases). V dropped 0 bases and J dropped 4 bases, with 6 bases sitting between them. The CDR3 covers 13 residues. The V gene's germline CDR1 is MGHRA and CDR2 YSYEKL.

This chain joins TRBV4-2 and TRBJ1-4, with D unclear. The CDR3 runs to 13 residues. Germline CDR1 and CDR2: LGHNA and YNFKEQ. With 6 bases removed from V and 7 bases from J, the gap between germline ends came to 12 bases. CDR3 sequence reads: CASSPGRIEKLFF. The CDR3 DNA follows: TGTGCCAGCAGTCCCGGACGGATTGAAAAACTGTTTTTT.

This chain connects TRBV5-6 to TRBJ2-3; D gene uncertain. The CDR3 extends over 13 amino acids. Trimming removed 0 bases at V and 3 bases at J, with 5 bases between. Germline lookup yields CDR1 SGHDT and CDR2 YYEEEE. The CDR3 sequence is CASSLGGTDTQYF. The CDR3 region has the DNA TGTGCCAGCAGCTTGGGTGGGACAGATACGCAGTATTTT.

The chain has TRBV19 and TRBJ1-2; 8 bases agree with TRBD1. Germline lookup yields CDR1 LNHDA and CDR2 SQIVND (reference sequence). The CDR3 is made up of 15 amino acids. Germline trimming cut 6 bases from V and 7 bases from J; bases unmatched to any gene: 13. CDR3 in amino acids: CASSPGTGRFGGYTF. The CDR3 DNA is TGTGCCAGTAGCCCAGGGACAGGCCGTTTTGGTGGCTACACCTTC.

This clone was counted a few times. The chain links TRBV19 to TRBJ1-2; maybe TRBD1 (6 bases). V was cut by 8 bases and J by 0 bases, with 10 bases left in between. This CDR3 has 13 residues. Germline values: CDR1 LNHDA, CDR2 SQIVND (reference sequence). DNA for the CDR3: TGTGCCAGTGACTCAGGGGCTAACTATGGCTACACCTTC. Translating gives CASDSGANYGYTF.

The rearrangement joins TRBV4-2 to TRBJ1-5; possibly TRBD1 for D (5 bases). With 3 bases removed from V and 4 bases from J, the gap between germline ends came to 10 bases. CDR3 size: 14 residues. Germline CDR1 reads LGHNA; CDR2 reads YNFKEQ. The CDR3 coding sequence is TGTGCCAGCAGCCAGTTGGGACTGAATCAGCCCCAGCATTTT. Translation gives CASSQLGLNQPQHF.

V and J are TRBV29-1 and TRBJ1-1; 9 bases are a match to TRBD1. In germline, CDR1 is SQVTM, CDR2 ANQGSEA. CDR3 length equals 13 residues. Unmatched junction bases numbered 5, after V lost 7 bases and J lost 2 bases. The CDR3 bases are TGCAGCGCGTGGGGACAGGGAAACACTGAAGCTTTCTTT. Translated, it gives CSAWGQGNTEAFF.

The V and J genes are TRBV5-1 and TRBJ2-2; D not certain. This CDR3 comprises 11 residues. Trimming left V 5 bases short and J 2 bases short, with 1 base between. Germline CDR1 SGHRS, CDR2 YFSETQ. This CDR3 reads CASSNTGELFF. The CDR3, as DNA: TGCGCCAGCAGTAACACCGGGGAGCTGTTTTTT. Drawing the rest from reference TRBV5-1 and TRBJ2-2, the complete variable domain is KAGVTQTPRYLIKTRGQQVTLSCSPISGHRSVSWYQQTPGQGLQFLFEYFSETQRNKGNFPGRFSGRQFSNSRSEMNVSTLELGDSALYLCASSNTGELFFGEGSRLTVL.

Here the CDR3 DNA reads TGTGCCAGCAGTGAAGATCGGGCCCAACCCAACTATGGCTACACCTTC. Protein: CASSEDRAQPNYGYTF. This sequence joins TRBV6-1 and TRBJ1-2, with unresolved D. The CDR3 consists of 16 residues. The germline V and J ends were trimmed by 1 base and 2 bases, with 14 bases remaining between them. Germline lookup yields CDR1 MNHNS and CDR2 SASEGT.

This chain connects TRBV4-1 to TRBJ1-2, with TRBD1 identical over 7 bases. Trimming took 4 bases from V and 0 from J; bases not matched to a gene: 2. This CDR3 contains 14 residues. Germline values: CDR1 MGHRA, CDR2 YSYEKL. The CDR3 protein is CASSPGTANYGYTF. The DNA of the CDR3 is TGCGCCAGCAGCCCCGGGACAGCTAACTATGGCTACACCTTC.

The genes are TRBV15 and TRBJ1-4; 10 bases line up with TRBD1. Germline trimming cut 5 bases from V and 8 bases from J; bases unmatched to any gene: 5. This CDR3 region has 14 residues. CDR1 is LNHNV, CDR2 YYDKDF, per germline (reference sequence). The CDR3 sequence is CATSVDRGQEKLFF. In DNA form, the CDR3 reads TGTGCCACCAGCGTAGACAGGGGGCAGGAAAAACTGTTTTTT.

The genes are TRBV27 and TRBJ1-2; D is uncertain. The length of the CDR3 is 13 residues. V was clipped by 3 bases and J by 5 bases, with 10 bases between them. Germline-derived CDR1 and CDR2 are MNHEY and SMNVEV (reference sequence). CDR3 nucleotides: TGTGCCAGCAGTTTCTCAGAGGGATATGGCTACACCTTC. Its protein product is CASSFSEGYGYTF.

V gene TRBV10-3 combines with J gene TRBJ1-2, with unresolved D. CDR1 and CDR2 (germline): ENHRY, SYGVKD. This CDR3 is built from 13 residues. Trimming took off 0 bases at V and 10 bases at J, with 12 bases between the two ends. The CDR3 DNA sequence: TGTGCCATCAGTGAGTCGAGAGGGAAGCTCTACACCTTC. It yields the protein CAISESRGKLYTF.

The chain carries TRBV10-3 and TRBJ2-3; TRBD1 matches at 8 bases. The germline V gene has CDR1 ENHRY and CDR2 SYGVKD. The CDR3 is 17 amino acids. Unmatched junction bases numbered 6, after V lost 0 bases and J lost 1 base. CDR3 DNA: TGTGCCATCAGTGAGTCGTTTTTCAGGGGGCGCACAGATACGCAGTATTTT. The encoded protein is CAISESFFRGRTDTQYF.

The V and J genes are TRBV9 and TRBJ2-7; 8 nucleotides agree with TRBD2. The length of the CDR3 is 15 residues. The V gene end was trimmed by 0 bases and the J gene end by 2 bases; junction bases not matched to a gene: 4. Germline assignment: CDR1 SGDLS and CDR2 YYNGEE. The CDR3 nucleotides are TGTGCCAGCAGCGTAGATCCGGGGGGGGCCTACGAGCAGTACTTC. Translating it yields CASSVDPGGAYEQYF.

J is TRBJ2-7 and V is TRBV13; 9 bases match TRBD1. This CDR3 comprises 14 residues. Trimming removed 1 base from V and 4 bases from J; junction bases left unmatched: 2. CDR1 PRHDT and CDR2 FYEKMQ come from the germline V gene (reference sequence). The CDR3 loop reads CASSLEQGAYEQYF. CDR3 in DNA: TGTGCCAGCAGCTTAGAACAGGGGGCTTACGAGCAGTACTTC.

The rearrangement joins TRBV14 to TRBJ1-2; no clear D. With 4 bases removed from V and 2 bases from J, the gap between germline ends came to 11 bases. The CDR3 totals 14 residues. Germline V gene sequence: CDR1 SGHDN, CDR2 FVKESK. Here the CDR3 DNA reads TGTGCCAGCAGCCCCTTGGCATCCAACTATGGCTACACCTTC. Translating it yields CASSPLASNYGYTF.

The V gene is TRBV27, the J gene TRBJ2-1, with 9 bases lining up with TRBD2. V lost 3 bases, J lost 6 bases, and 3 bases stayed unmatched. In germline, CDR1 is MNHEY, CDR2 SMNVEV (reference sequence). The CDR3 has 14 amino acids. CDR3 residues: CASSFSGSPNEQFF. The CDR3, as DNA: TGTGCCAGCAGTTTTAGCGGGAGCCCCAATGAGCAGTTCTTC.

This chain uses TRBV18 with TRBJ2-1; TRBD2 aligns across 11 bases. From germline, CDR1 is KGHSH and CDR2 LQKENI. J was trimmed by 5 bases and V by 2 bases; bases with no gene match: 2. The CDR3 is 15 amino acids. Here the CDR3 DNA reads TGTGCCAGCTCACCAGGGACTAGCGGAAACAATGAGCAGTTCTTC. Encoded protein: CASSPGTSGNNEQFF.

The CDR3 is CASRRLNTGELFF. For the CDR3, the DNA is TGTGCCAGCCGGAGACTGAACACCGGGGAGCTGTTTTTT. The chain carries TRBV6-5 and TRBJ2-2; D gene uncertain. Germline V gene lookup returns CDR1 MNHEY and CDR2 SVGAGI. The length of the CDR3 is 13 residues. Trimming removed 8 bases from V and 1 base from J, with 8 bases in between.